A single sample gave rise to the 18 T cell receptor beta chains below, sequenced in a study of lymphopenia after photon versus proton radiotherapy. Assay: immunoSEQ multiplex PCR; the TCRdb copy retains only in-frame clones and omits some. The sample has 70,000 or so clones; approximately 91% are singletons. This specimen was peripheral blood, taken from a patient treated with photon-based radiotherapy. All receptors come from an older woman with pancreatic cancer.

The rearrangement joins TRBV7-2 to TRBJ2-2; no definite D call. Per the germline V gene, CDR1 is SGHTA and CDR2 is FQGNSA. The CDR3 consists of 13 residues. Trimming removed 3 bases at V and 1 base at J, with 3 bases between. This CDR3 is CASSLGNTGELFF. CDR3 bases: TGTGCCAGCAGCTTGGGGAACACCGGGGAGCTGTTTTTT.

The chain is built from TRBV18 and TRBJ2-1; 8 positions match TRBD2. V was pared by 2 bases and J by 11 bases, with 14 bases of the junction left unmatched. The germline V gene encodes CDR1 KGHSH and CDR2 LQKENI. The CDR3 runs to 16 residues. CDR3 bases: TGTGCCAGCTCACCAACAGGAACTAGCGGACAACCGAAGCAGTTCTTC. The encoded protein is CASSPTGTSGQPKQFF.

CDR3 nucleotide sequence: TGTGCCAGCAGTGATAACAGGATAGGCTCCTACGAGCAGTACTTC. Translation gives CASSDNRIGSYEQYF. The rearrangement links TRBV6-1 to TRBJ2-7, with D tentatively TRBD1 (5 bases). CDR1 and CDR2 (germline): MNHNS, SASEGT. This CDR3 is built from 15 residues. V was clipped by 3 bases and J by 0 bases, with 12 bases between them.

The J gene is TRBJ1-6, the V gene TRBV19; possibly TRBD1 for D (5 bases). The CDR3 length is 15 residues. Germline V gives CDR1 LNHDA, CDR2 SQIVND (reference sequence). Trimming removed 6 bases at V and 9 bases at J, with 18 bases between. The CDR3 DNA reads as TGTGCCAGTAGGGGGGACGGGCAAGTGGCTTCACCCCTCCACTTT. Translating gives CASRGDGQVASPLHF.

The chain couples TRBV4-3 to TRBJ2-2; D is unresolved. V was cut by 0 bases and J by 7 bases, with 9 bases left in between. The CDR3 runs to 14 residues. CDR1 LGHNA and CDR2 YSLEER come from the germline V gene. The CDR3 DNA follows: TGCGCCAGCAGCCAAGAAGCAAGTTTCGGGGAGCTGTTTTTT. This gives the protein CASSQEASFGELFF.

The chain carries TRBV9 and TRBJ2-3; no clear D. V lost 4 bases, J lost 2 bases, and 11 bases lay in between. CDR1 is SGDLS, CDR2 YYNGEE, per germline. This CDR3 has 14 residues. The CDR3: CASSRRADTDTQYF. CDR3 nucleotide sequence: TGTGCCAGCAGCAGAAGGGCAGACACAGATACGCAGTATTTT.

This clone was picked up one time. The chain has TRBV19 and TRBJ1-2, with D uncertain. There are 13 residues in the CDR3. Deletions cut 5 bases from V and 1 base from J, with 8 bases between. Germline V gene data show CDR1 as LNHDA and CDR2 as SQIVND (reference sequence). CDR3 in DNA: TGTGCCAGTAGTTCGACACTTAACTATGGCTACACCTTC. Residues: CASSSTLNYGYTF.

The genes are TRBV5-1 and TRBJ2-7, with D perhaps TRBD1 (6 bases). V was shortened by 5 bases and J by 3 bases, with 15 bases between the two germline ends. The germline V gene encodes CDR1 SGHRS and CDR2 YFSETQ. The CDR3 covers 14 residues. CDR3 loop: CASRMPGQSYEQYF. The CDR3 nucleotides are TGCGCCAGCAGGATGCCGGGACAAAGCTACGAGCAGTACTTC.

V gene TRBV11-2 combines with J gene TRBJ1-3; tentative D call: TRBD1 (5 bases). The V gene's germline CDR1 is SGHAT and CDR2 FQNNGV. The CDR3 loop spans 16 amino acids. Trimming removed 5 bases at V and 0 bases at J, with 14 bases between. The CDR3 is CASSPMGVPSGNTIYF. The CDR3 region has the DNA TGTGCCAGCAGCCCCATGGGGGTCCCCTCTGGAAACACCATATATTTT. Looking up the rest from reference TRBV11-2 and TRBJ1-3 gives the full variable domain: EAGVAQSPRYKIIEKRQSVAFWCNPISGHATLYWYQQILGQGPKLLIQFQNNGVVDDSQLPKDRFSAERLKGVDSTLKIQPAKLEDSAVYLCASSPMGVPSGNTIYFGEGSWLTVV.

The chain combines TRBV23-1 with TRBJ2-3; 8 bases are shared with TRBD2. TRBV23-1 falls under the ORF class, with uncertain function. V gave up 6 bases and J gave up 3 bases; unmatched junction bases: 11. The CDR3 runs 16 residues. The CDR3 loop is CASSIPRGGRTDTQYF. CDR3 nucleotide sequence: TGCGCCAGCAGCATCCCGCGGGGCGGGAGGACAGATACGCAGTATTTT.

The rearrangement uses TRBV5-1 and TRBJ2-7, with no clear D. The V and J ends lost 0 bases and 2 bases respectively, with 6 bases between them. CDR3 length: 13 amino acids. CDR1 is SGHRS and CDR2 is YFSETQ in the germline V gene. This chain's CDR3 is CASSLERAYEQYF. DNA for the CDR3: TGCGCCAGCAGCTTGGAACGGGCCTACGAGCAGTACTTC.

The chain combines TRBV5-4 with TRBJ2-3, with D unclear. Between the trimmed V and J ends, which lost 0 bases and 2 bases, there was a span of 7 bases. Germline V lookup: CDR1 SGHNT, CDR2 YYREEE (reference sequence). The CDR3 contains 14 residues. For the CDR3, the DNA is TGTGCCAGCAGCTTGGGAGGTACCACAGATACGCAGTATTTT. Its translation is CASSLGGTTDTQYF.

The chain has TRBV6-4 and TRBJ2-7; 15 bases fit TRBD2. Germline CDR1 is MRHNA and CDR2 is SNTAGT. J lost 2 bases, V lost 8 bases, and 7 bases had no gene match. This CDR3 contains 16 residues. The CDR3 DNA sequence: TGTGCCAGCCGAAACGGACTAGCGGGAGGGACCTACGAGCAGTACTTC. Its translation: CASRNGLAGGTYEQYF.

The chain uses TRBV6-1 and TRBJ1-2; the D is unclear. Germline loops: CDR1 MNHNS, CDR2 SASEGT. The V gene lost 0 bases and the J gene lost 4 bases, with 12 bases spanning the gap. This CDR3 is 15 amino acids long. CDR3 amino acids: CASSEAVASFYGYTF. Here the CDR3 DNA reads TGTGCCAGCAGTGAAGCTGTAGCCAGCTTCTATGGCTACACCTTC.

V usage is TRBV7-2 and J usage is TRBJ2-1, with 7 nucleotides matching TRBD1. Germline CDR1 is SGHTA and CDR2 is FQGNSA. V lost 5 bases, J lost 5 bases, and 6 bases stayed unmatched. CDR3 size: 14 residues. DNA of the CDR3: TGTGCCAGCAGCGGACAGGTTGGGGACAATGAGCAGTTCTTC. Translation gives CASSGQVGDNEQFF.

The chain uses TRBV7-2 and TRBJ2-5; TRBD2 matches 11 bases. The trim removed 4 bases at V and 3 bases at J, leaving 1 base unmatched. The CDR3 totals 14 residues. In germline, CDR1 is SGHTA, CDR2 FQGNSA. DNA of the CDR3: TGTGCCAGCAGCTCGGGACTAGCGGAAGAGACCCAGTACTTC. The encoded protein is CASSSGLAEETQYF. The full variable domain, its missing parts supplied by reference TRBV7-2 and TRBJ2-5, is GAGVSQSPSNKVTEKGKDVELRCDPISGHTALYWYRQSLGQGLEFLIYFQGNSAPDKSGLPSDRFSAERTGGSVSTLTIQRTQQEDSAVYLCASSSGLAEETQYFGPGTRLLVL.

This clone has a handful of counts. This chain joins TRBV5-4 and TRBJ1-5, with D possibly TRBD1 on 6 matching bases. Germline-derived CDR1 and CDR2 are SGHNT and YYREEE (reference sequence). V was trimmed by 1 base and J by 3 bases, leaving 11 bases between them. This CDR3 comprises 15 residues. The CDR3 coding sequence is TGTGCCAGCAGCTTGCTCCAGGGGACCAATCAGCCCCAGCATTTT. Its protein is CASSLLQGTNQPQHF.

This chain connects TRBV28 to TRBJ2-3, with 9 bases identical to TRBD2. V gave up 6 bases and J gave up 5 bases; unmatched junction bases: 15. This CDR3 contains 17 residues. Per germline, CDR1 MDHEN and CDR2 SYDVKM. DNA for the CDR3: TGTGCCAGCAGGGGACCGGGACTAGCCTCGTTTTTAGATACGCAGTATTTT. It specifies CASRGPGLASFLDTQYF.